This entry is about one TCR beta chain. Original analysis: From reference gene primer amplification, estimates of nucleated cell counts were derived. Libraries were prepared by immunoSEQ multiplex PCR; TCRdb keeps only in-frame clonotypes and omits some of them. Clone size and V and J calls were adopted from that table, with D and trimming inferred from the DNA. The sample records approximately 75,000 clones, more than 80% being singletons. With 1 base removed from V and 4 bases from J, the gap between germline ends came to 14 bases. Per germline, CDR1 SEHNR and CDR2 FQNEAQ (reference sequence). This CDR3 has 16 amino acids. This specimen belongs to a study of blood T cell repertoires in COVID-19.

This receptor was taken from a human donor in a cohort sampled during active COVID-19. The sequenced sample consisted of peripheral blood. V and J are TRBV7-9 and TRBJ2-1; TRBD2 might be the D (6 bases). CDR3 residues: CASSLGAGSGYNEQFF. DNA of the CDR3: TGTGCCAGCAGCTTAGGCGCGGGGTCGGGGTACAATGAGCAGTTCTTC.